This T cell receptor (beta chain) was recovered during a study of blood T cells in healthy people across ages (dated by TCRdb to between 2015 and 2017). About the investigation overall: In model experiments, template switching captured about one uniquely barcoded TCR beta cDNA molecule for every two T cells. The donors were split into four age groups: young (average 16 years), middle-aged (roughly 42), aged (approximately 60) and long-lived (roughly 88). To avoid experimental bias, donors of different ages were spread randomly across the sequencing lanes. Using deep sequencing normalized with unique cDNA molecular identifiers, the study measured how TCR beta repertoire diversity changes with age. The study analyzed two additional independent replicas of 1 million unique cDNA reads from the same blood draw for two donors, one aged 18 to 29 and one aged 80 or older.

Donors were approximately 42 systemically healthy Caucasian individuals from Russia aged roughly 6 to 100 years. Ten milliliters of peripheral blood were drawn from each donor into EDTA-treated Vacutainer tubes. Ficoll-Paque density-gradient centrifugation was used to isolate PBMCs, with at least 7 million per sample. Total RNA, at least 6 micrograms per sample, was extracted from PBMCs with Trizol reagent. For every donor, flow cytometry on a PBMC aliquot measured the percentage of naive CD45RAhigh/CD27high T cells. Library construction relied on 5' RACE. Sequencing took place on an Illumina HiSeq 2500. A second roughly 6 to 12 cycle PCR used a sample-barcoded 5' primer and a J-beta primer mix. A template-switch 5' adaptor carrying 12 random nucleotides introduced a unique molecular identifier onto each TCR beta cDNA molecule. At least 3 million CDR3-containing paired-end reads were obtained from each sample. First-strand cDNA was synthesized from all RNA with the Mint cDNA synthesis kit, primed by a TRBC-specific oligonucleotide. All cDNA was treated with uracil-DNA glycosylase and then went through a first 18-cycle PCR with the universal primers M1SS and BC2_uni_R. The study's own analysis went as follows. Normalization of each sample was performed by random selection of 1 million high-quality reads, each carrying a distinct molecular identifier. Instead of being binned into consensus sequences, reads with shared molecular identifiers were discarded. MiTCR, with a Q25 quality threshold and the strictest error-elimination algorithm, was used for CDR3 identification, clonotype clustering and error correction. A nonparametric unseen species model with Euler transformation was used to estimate lower-bound total TCR beta diversity. TCRdb reanalyzed the raw reads on its own, using fastp at Q25 for trimming and MiXCR for clone calling, and kept in-frame beta chains. Entries that share a CDR3 protein sequence are merged under the most common genes and DNA. The V and J calls shown here were made by TCRdb, not taken from the authors' results. The table for this sample lists approximately 1.5 million distinct CDR3 sequences; roughly 43% of them were counted only once. Approximately 4% of the sample belongs to the ten largest clones.

Comment on this clonotype: Its target antigen remains unknown. Base qualities are not recorded, but no much larger clone differs from it by a single base.

The paper's findings and limits, for the study overall: As age increased, observed TCR beta diversity per million T cells dropped in a roughly linear way, and a significant reduction was already evident by age 40. The CMV infection status of donors was not known, potentially confounding age-related changes in expanded clonotypes. Conclusive comparison of naive and antigen-experienced compartments was prevented by the profiling of bulk unsorted PBMCs. Observed TCR beta diversity correlated strongly with the percentage of naive T cells measured by flow cytometry. Estimates of total diversity from one million sequenced T cells were regarded as lower bounds and underestimates. Compared with the aged group, the long-lived group had more naive CD4+ T cells, fewer expanded clones and increased TCR diversity, a pattern suggesting age selection.

Including the terminal cysteine and phenylalanine, the CDR3 comprises 14 residues. The sequence is cut down to CDR3 DNA, 42 bases in frame from base 1. The germline V gene supplies CDR1 KGHSH and CDR2 LQKENI. Compared with germline, V lacks 10 bases and J lacks 6 bases; bases without a gene match: 12. The rearrangement combines TRBV18 with TRBJ1-2; TRBD1 lines up with 9 middle nucleotides. The sample comprised blood. This clonotype originated in a woman between 18 and 30 years old in good health. At the DNA level, the sequence is TGTGCCACTCATGCAGGCACAGGGGGCGATGGCTACACCTTC. This is translated as CATHAGTGGDGYTF.